The 24 T cell receptor beta chains below were found in one sample sequenced in a study of OX40 agonist ivuxolimab in advanced cancers. Data came from immunoSEQ multiplex PCR; TCRdb stores just in-frame clones and leaves some out. The table includes roughly 92,000 clones, around 80% detected once. Source: CD4+ or CD8+ T cells sorted from blood, taken in a trial of the OX40 agonist ivuxolimab. These receptors were taken from an adult with an advanced solid tumor such as melanoma, head and neck, liver or kidney cancer.

This chain connects TRBV7-9 to TRBJ1-5; unclear D gene. The germline V gene encodes CDR1 SEHNR and CDR2 FQNEAQ (reference sequence). Trimming shortened V by 0 bases and J by 6 bases, and 9 bases separated the two germline ends. The CDR3 sequence is 14 residues long. CDR3 DNA sequence: TGTGCCAGCAGCTTAGCTGAGGGTTTTCAGCCCCAGCATTTT. It is translated as CASSLAEGFQPQHF.

This chain joins TRBV19 and TRBJ1-5; D remains unclear. This CDR3 comprises 15 residues. Germline V lookup: CDR1 LNHDA, CDR2 SQIVND (reference sequence). V was clipped by 7 bases and J by 6 bases, with 19 bases between them. The CDR3 reads CASKTKQGGIQPQHF. In nucleotides, the CDR3 is TGTGCCAGTAAAACCAAGCAAGGAGGGATTCAGCCCCAGCATTTT. Together with reference TRBV19 and TRBJ1-5, the CDR3 gives the full variable domain: DGGITQSPKYLFRKEGQNVTLSCEQNLNHDAMYWYRQDPGQGLRLIYYSQIVNDFQKGDIAEGYSVSREKKESFPLTVTSAQKNPTAFYLCASKTKQGGIQPQHFGDGTRLSIL.

The chain is built from TRBV30 and TRBJ1-6; D unclear. The V end lost 0 bases, the J end lost 7 bases, and 10 bases lay between the germline ends. The CDR3 covers 14 residues. Germline assignment: CDR1 GTSNPN and CDR2 SVGIG (reference sequence). The CDR3 sequence: CAWSVGEKNSPLHF. The CDR3 nucleotides are TGTGCCTGGAGTGTCGGAGAAAAGAATTCACCCCTCCACTTT.

The CDR3 DNA sequence: TGTGCCAGCAGTTCGACCGAGCTGGGCCGGGCTTTCTTT. Translating it yields CASSSTELGRAFF. The chain couples TRBV6-5 to TRBJ1-1, with D hard to call. The germline CDR1 and CDR2 sequences are MNHEY and SVGAGI. Trimming shortened V by 4 bases and J by 11 bases, and 17 bases separated the two germline ends. The CDR3 length is 13 residues.

The chain links TRBV5-1 to TRBJ1-2; D is unclear. The CDR3 is 16 residues long. Germline CDR1 and CDR2: SGHRS and YFSETQ. The V and J ends lost 1 base and 3 bases respectively, with 16 bases between them. The CDR3 region has the DNA TGCGCCAGCAGCTTGAATCAGGCTTCGGGTCACTATGGCTACACCTTC. Encoded protein: CASSLNQASGHYGYTF.

This rearrangement joins TRBV29-1 to TRBJ2-3, with TRBD1 matching over 7 bases. This CDR3 comprises 11 residues. Germline V gene data show CDR1 as SQVTM and CDR2 as ANQGSEA. The ends lost 7 bases at V and 4 bases at J; junction bases unmatched: 2. CDR3 sequence (DNA): TGCAGCGGACAGGGAGCAGATACGCAGTATTTT. Its translation is CSGQGADTQYF.

The chain is built from TRBV2 and TRBJ1-3, with 8 bases fitting TRBD1. Germline CDR1 is SNHLY and CDR2 is FYNNEI. The CDR3 loop spans 17 amino acids. Trimming removed 3 bases from V and 0 bases from J; junction bases left unmatched: 7. The CDR3, as DNA: TGTGCCAGCAGTGAGACAGACAGGGGACTCTCTGGAAACACCATATATTTT. Protein: CASSETDRGLSGNTIYF.

The genes are TRBV7-2 and TRBJ2-2; 7 positions agree with TRBD2. Germline assignment: CDR1 SGHTA and CDR2 FQGNSA. V shed 3 bases and J 6 bases; nucleotides not matched to a gene: 7. The CDR3 sequence is 15 residues long. The CDR3 sequence: CASSLRLAVAGELFF. CDR3 bases: TGTGCCAGCAGCTTGCGACTAGCTGTGGCCGGGGAGCTGTTTTTT.

V gene TRBV27 combines with J gene TRBJ2-3, with 10 bases fitting TRBD2. V gave up 8 bases and J gave up 4 bases; unmatched junction bases: 9. Germline CDR1 and CDR2: MNHEY and SMNVEV (reference sequence). CDR3 size: 15 residues. CDR3 sequence (DNA): TGTGCCAGCCGACGACTAGCGGGTTCTTCAGATACGCAGTATTTT. As protein: CASRRLAGSSDTQYF.

This chain joins TRBV5-1 and TRBJ1-3; D unclear. V lost 0 bases and J 1 base, leaving 17 bases between the germline ends. Germline values: CDR1 SGHRS, CDR2 YFSETQ. The CDR3 loop spans 18 amino acids. CDR3 loop: CASSLVGQLSPSGNTIYF. As DNA, the CDR3 is TGCGCCAGCAGCTTGGTAGGGCAGCTCAGCCCTTCTGGAAACACCATATATTTT.

The rearrangement links TRBV29-1 to TRBJ1-1; the D gene is possibly TRBD1 (5 bases). The CDR3 consists of 12 residues. Germline values: CDR1 SQVTM, CDR2 ANQGSEA. The ends were cut back, 7 bases at V and 4 bases at J, with 13 bases in the middle. CDR3 in amino acids: CSAKAGGTEAFF. As DNA, the CDR3 is TGCAGCGCAAAGGCGGGGGGCACTGAAGCTTTCTTT. The variable domain in full, with the rest retrieved from reference TRBV29-1 and TRBJ1-1, is SAVISQKPSRDICQRGTSLTIQCQVDSQVTMMFWYRQQPGQSLTLIATANQGSEATYESGFVIDKFPISRPNLTFSTLTVSNMSPEDSSIYLCSAKAGGTEAFFGQGTRLTVV.

V and J are TRBV14 and TRBJ2-5; D may be TRBD2 (6 bases). The CDR3 is 14 residues long. CDR1 is SGHDN and CDR2 is FVKESK in the germline V gene. V lost 4 bases and J lost 4, with 13 bases in between. CDR3 nucleotides: TGTGCCAGCAGCCCGACCGGGGGTAGAGAGACCCAGTACTTC. It specifies CASSPTGGRETQYF.

The V call is TRBV4-3, the J call TRBJ2-7; no definite D call. Trimming stripped 0 bases from V and 3 bases from J, with 6 bases between. The germline V gene has CDR1 LGHNA and CDR2 YSLEER. This CDR3 region has 13 residues. For the CDR3, the DNA is TGCGCCAGCAGCCAAGATTGTCACTACGAGCAGTACTTC. It codes for CASSQDCHYEQYF.

This chain joins TRBV6-5 and TRBJ2-2, with a weak D call TRBD2 (5 bases). V lost 3 bases and J 5 bases, leaving 10 bases between the germline ends. The germline CDR1 and CDR2 sequences are MNHEY and SVGAGI. The CDR3 has 14 amino acids. This CDR3 reads CASSYSEWTGELFF. The CDR3 region has the DNA TGTGCCAGCAGTTATAGCGAATGGACCGGGGAGCTGTTTTTT.

This chain uses TRBV28 with TRBJ1-5; 9 bases agree with TRBD1. This CDR3 has 17 residues. Per germline, CDR1 MDHEN and CDR2 SYDVKM. J gave up 2 bases and V 6 bases, and 11 bases lay outside the gene matches. CDR3 sequence: CASRPTTGGTGNQPQHF. CDR3 in DNA: TGTGCCAGCAGACCCACGACAGGGGGAACGGGCAATCAGCCCCAGCATTTT.

The chain uses TRBV29-1 and TRBJ2-7; the match to TRBD1 covers 7 bases. With V trimmed by 3 bases and J by 6 bases, 8 bases remained unmatched. This CDR3 is built from 13 residues. Germline CDR1 SQVTM, CDR2 ANQGSEA. DNA of the CDR3: TGCAGCGTTGAGGAGACAGGGTTCGTCGAGCAGTACTTC. This sequence encodes CSVEETGFVEQYF.

This clone occurred a few times. The V and J genes are TRBV19 and TRBJ1-1; weak D call: TRBD1 (6 bases). CDR3 length: 15 residues. Germline assignment: CDR1 LNHDA and CDR2 SQIVND (reference sequence). Trimming took 5 bases from V and 1 from J, leaving 14 bases between them. Here the CDR3 reads CASSPMTGWNTEAFF. CDR3 nucleotides: TGTGCCAGTAGTCCCATGACAGGCTGGAACACTGAAGCTTTCTTT. The variable domain in full, with the rest retrieved from reference TRBV19 and TRBJ1-1, is DGGITQSPKYLFRKEGQNVTLSCEQNLNHDAMYWYRQDPGQGLRLIYYSQIVNDFQKGDIAEGYSVSREKKESFPLTVTSAQKNPTAFYLCASSPMTGWNTEAFFGQGTRLTVV.

The CDR3 loop reads CASSDGGNEQFF. DNA for the CDR3: TGTGCCAGTAGTGACGGGGGTAATGAGCAGTTCTTC. The chain uses TRBV19 and TRBJ2-1; a weak D match, TRBD2 (6 bases). CDR1 LNHDA and CDR2 SQIVND come from the germline V gene (reference sequence). The CDR3 totals 12 residues. Between the trimmed V and J ends, which lost 5 bases and 7 bases, there was a span of 9 bases. The full variable domain, its missing parts supplied by reference TRBV19 and TRBJ2-1, is DGGITQSPKYLFRKEGQNVTLSCEQNLNHDAMYWYRQDPGQGLRLIYYSQIVNDFQKGDIAEGYSVSREKKESFPLTVTSAQKNPTAFYLCASSDGGNEQFFGPGTRLTVL.

This rearrangement joins TRBV28 to TRBJ2-3; 11 bases are a match to TRBD2. V lost 5 bases to trimming and J lost 1 base; unmatched junction nucleotides: 11. The CDR3 consists of 18 residues. CDR1 is MDHEN and CDR2 is SYDVKM in the germline V gene. The CDR3 region is CASSLSGLAGGGTDTQYF. The CDR3 region has the DNA TGTGCCAGCAGTCTCTCCGGACTAGCGGGCGGCGGCACAGATACGCAGTATTTT.

The rearrangement links TRBV9 to TRBJ2-2; D gene uncertain. This CDR3 comprises 13 residues. Trimming cost V 2 bases and J 2 bases, with 4 bases left between them. Germline V gives CDR1 SGDLS, CDR2 YYNGEE. The CDR3 sequence: CASSVRNTGELFF. In DNA, the CDR3 is TGTGCCAGCAGCGTTAGAAACACCGGGGAGCTGTTTTTT.

V usage is TRBV18 and J usage is TRBJ2-1; 14 bases are shared with TRBD2. The trim removed 3 bases at V and 10 bases at J, leaving 2 bases unmatched. This CDR3 has 14 residues. Germline V gene data show CDR1 as KGHSH and CDR2 as LQKENI. CDR3 bases: TGTGCCAGCTCACCTAGGACTAGCGGGGGGGAGCAGTTCTTC. This translates into CASSPRTSGGEQFF.

The chain has TRBV7-2 and TRBJ2-1; tentatively, D is TRBD2 (6 bases). Germline V gene lookup returns CDR1 SGHTA and CDR2 FQGNSA. The germline V and J ends were trimmed by 3 bases and 4 bases, with 10 bases remaining between them. CDR3 length equals 14 residues. The CDR3 DNA is TGTGCCAGCAGCTTGTACAGCGGGTACAATGAGCAGTTCTTC. This sequence encodes CASSLYSGYNEQFF.

This clone showed up just once. The gene calls are TRBV19 and TRBJ2-2; maybe TRBD1 (6 bases). The CDR3 runs to 15 residues. Trimming pared 4 bases from V and 5 bases from J, leaving 14 bases between. Germline loops: CDR1 LNHDA, CDR2 SQIVND (reference sequence). CDR3 loop: CASSTPGAGTGELFF. For the CDR3, the DNA is TGTGCCAGTAGTACCCCAGGGGCAGGAACCGGGGAGCTGTTTTTT.

The J gene is TRBJ1-2, the V gene TRBV5-1; 7 bases map to TRBD1. Germline CDR1 reads SGHRS; CDR2 reads YFSETQ. This CDR3 is built from 14 residues. The J segment lost 3 bases and the V segment lost 2 bases, leaving 4 bases of the junction unmatched. The CDR3 DNA reads as TGCGCCAGCAGCTTACAGGGGACCGACTATGGCTACACCTTC. This encodes CASSLQGTDYGYTF.